A single sample gave rise to the 20 T cell receptor beta chains below, sequenced in a study of molecular identifiers for immune sequencing clone quantification. MiXCR, applied by TCRdb to the PCR reads, yields one record per CDR3 protein. The sample consists of tens of thousands of distinct CDR3 sequences, approximately 24% of them appearing once. The specimen sequenced was naive CD8+ T cells from blood, with Jurkat cell RNA spiked in. Sample subset: FACS-sorted CD8+CD4-CCR7+CD45RA+ naive T cells. The receptors originated from a human donor in good health. Some libraries in this study had Jurkat cell RNA spiked in.

In regard to this clonotype: A much larger clone sits a single nucleotide away, making a read error possible. The rearrangement links TRBV25-1 to TRBJ2-5, with D hard to call. CDR1 is MGHDK and CDR2 is SYGVNS in the germline V gene. The CDR3 length is 10 residues. DNA of the CDR3: TGTGCCAGCAGTGAAGAGAACCAGTACTTC. Protein: CASSEENQYF.

The rearrangement links TRBV7-8 to TRBJ2-7; the D is unclear. Germline CDR1 is SGHVS and CDR2 is FQNEAQ. The V end was cut by 11 bases, the J end by 3 bases, with 17 bases between. This CDR3 is built from 13 residues. The CDR3 reads CAGGLGRFYEQYF. DNA of the CDR3: TGTGCCGGTGGGTTAGGGCGATTCTACGAGCAGTACTTC.

Regarding this clonotype: It may be a read error: a sequence one base away is much more abundant. The DNA is omitted, as the CDR3 cannot be located on it reliably, and the CDR3 follows TCRdb's listing. The rearrangement uses TRBV7-5 and TRBJ2-2; the tabulated D call, TRBD1, remains unverified against the DNA. TRBV7-5 is annotated as a pseudogene. The CDR3 length is 18 residues, termini included. The CDR3 protein is CISVPDRATGTRTGELFF.

This chain links TRBV13 with TRBJ1-1; possibly TRBD1 for D (6 bases). The CDR3 loop spans 15 amino acids. The V gene lost 3 bases and the J gene lost 4 bases, with 15 bases spanning the gap. CDR1 PRHDT and CDR2 FYEKMQ come from the germline V gene (reference sequence). DNA for the CDR3: TGTGCCAGCAGCTTGGGGAGGGGGGAGACCACTGAAGCTTTCTTT. Residues: CASSLGRGETTEAFF.

Ten or more counts support this clonotype. This rearrangement joins TRBV9 to TRBJ2-1; D call uncertain. This CDR3 contains 13 residues. Looked up from germline, CDR1 is SGDLS and CDR2 is YYNGEE. Trimming pared 1 base from V and 5 bases from J, leaving 7 bases between. CDR3 protein: CASSVIPDNEQFF. CDR3 nucleotide sequence: TGTGCCAGCAGCGTAATTCCGGACAATGAGCAGTTCTTC.

Of note for this clonotype: A much larger clone sits a single nucleotide away, making a read error possible. The V gene is TRBV20-1, the J gene TRBJ2-2, with 13 positions matching TRBD2. Germline values: CDR1 DFQATT, CDR2 SNEGSKA (reference sequence). CDR3 length: 17 amino acids. The CDR3 is CGASGQLAGGYPGELFF. CDR3 nucleotide sequence: TGCGGTGCGAGCGGTCAACTAGCGGGAGGGTACCCCGGGGAGCTGTTTTTT.

This clonotype was detected ten times or more. The chain links TRBV29-1 to TRBJ2-7; TRBD2 aligns across 12 bases. V dropped 7 bases and J dropped 4; count of bases not matched to a gene: 5. This CDR3 is 13 amino acids long. Germline V gene lookup returns CDR1 SQVTM and CDR2 ANQGSEA. The CDR3 sequence is CSATSGRPYEQYF. The CDR3 DNA reads TGCAGCGCGACTAGCGGGAGACCTTACGAGCAGTACTTC.

This chain joins TRBV18 and TRBJ2-1; a possible D gene is TRBD2 (5 bases). In germline, CDR1 is KGHSH, CDR2 LQKENI. This CDR3 spans 14 amino acids. V lost 2 bases and J lost 5, with 10 bases in between. This CDR3 is CASSPTLDHNEQFF. The CDR3 region has the DNA TGTGCCAGCTCACCAACACTAGATCACAATGAGCAGTTCTTC. Full variable domain (missing parts from reference TRBV18 and TRBJ2-1): NAGVMQNPRHLVRRRGQEARLRCSPMKGHSHVYWYRQLPEEGLKFMVYLQKENIIDESGMPKERFSAEFPKEGPSILRIQQVVRGDSAAYFCASSPTLDHNEQFFGPGTRLTVL.

This chain links TRBV14 with TRBJ1-2, with no clear D. Germline CDR1 and CDR2: SGHDN and FVKESK. The CDR3 has 13 amino acids. The ends were cut back, 1 base at V and 7 bases at J, with 10 bases in the middle. The CDR3 DNA sequence: TGTGCCAGCAGCCAAGTTCCATCGTTTGGCTACACCTTC. It encodes CASSQVPSFGYTF.

As for this clonotype: An end of the junction differs from the germline gene, which may be a read error. This chain uses TRBV27 with TRBJ2-5, with 9 bases matching TRBD2. The germline gives CDR1 MNHEY, CDR2 SMNVEV (reference sequence). The CDR3 extends over 16 amino acids. In DNA form, the CDR3 reads TGTGCCTGCAGTTTTGAGGCTAGCGGGGCTCAAGAGACCCAGTACTTC. Translated, it gives CACSFEASGAQETQYF.

Many counts were recorded for this clonotype. This rearrangement joins TRBV4-3 to TRBJ2-3, with a possible D match to TRBD2 (6 bases). V was clipped by 4 bases and J by 6 bases, with 20 bases between them. The CDR3 has 16 residues. Germline loops: CDR1 LGHNA, CDR2 YSLEER. The CDR3, as DNA: TGCGCCAGCAGCCTTCCCGGGACCCCTGGGGGGGATACGCAGTATTTT. The encoded protein is CASSLPGTPGGDTQYF.

V and J are TRBV7-2 and TRBJ2-7; D may be TRBD1 (5 bases). V was trimmed by 3 bases and J by 5 bases, leaving 14 bases between them. The CDR3 contains 14 residues. Germline V lookup: CDR1 SGHTA, CDR2 FQGNSA. This CDR3 is CASSFGAVSDEQYF. The DNA of the CDR3 is TGTGCCAGCAGCTTTGGGGCTGTCTCGGACGAGCAGTACTTC.

Judged by abundance, this clonotype is medium-sized. The chain joins TRBV6-5 to TRBJ2-3; 9 nucleotides match TRBD2. The CDR3 is 16 amino acids. With 6 bases clipped from V and 4 bases from J, the junction kept 11 bases outside the gene matches. Germline V gene lookup returns CDR1 MNHEY and CDR2 SVGAGI. The CDR3 DNA follows: TGTGCCAGCAGCCCCTGGGGCGGGGGGGCCGCAGATACGCAGTATTTT. It is translated as CASSPWGGGAADTQYF.

In its sample, this clonotype was seen a few times. This may come from a read error, since a much larger clone is one base off. J is TRBJ2-3 and V is TRBV7-9, with unresolved D. Germline values: CDR1 SEHNR, CDR2 FQNEAQ (reference sequence). The CDR3 covers 14 residues. Trimming took off 8 bases at V and 1 base at J, with 13 bases between the two ends. CDR3 protein: CASGPPYGTDTQYF. The CDR3 DNA reads TGTGCCAGCGGCCCCCCCTATGGCACAGATACGCAGTATTTT.

Regarding this clonotype: Possible read error: a much larger clone is one base away. J is TRBJ2-2 and V is TRBV5-1; D is undetermined. V lost 2 bases, J lost 3 bases, and 17 bases lay in between. The germline V gene encodes CDR1 SGHRS and CDR2 YFSETQ. The CDR3 spans 17 residues. The CDR3 sequence is CASSFSLSEPHTGELFF. The CDR3 nucleotides are TGCGCCAGCAGCTTTTCCCTCAGCGAACCGCACACCGGGGAGCTGTTTTTT.

This rearrangement joins TRBV10-3 to TRBJ1-1; 10 nucleotides agree with TRBD1. Germline loops: CDR1 ENHRY, CDR2 SYGVKD. Unmatched junction bases numbered 8, after V lost 2 bases and J lost 5 bases. This CDR3 spans 16 amino acids. The CDR3 coding sequence is TGTGCCATCAGTGAGCCGAGGCGGGACAGGGGTACTGAAGCTTTCTTT. Translating gives CAISEPRRDRGTEAFF.

This clonotype was detected many times. The chain joins TRBV19 to TRBJ1-5, with D possibly matching TRBD1 (5 bases). Germline loops: CDR1 LNHDA, CDR2 SQIVND (reference sequence). Trimming removed 2 bases from V and 7 bases from J, with 9 bases in between. This CDR3 spans 13 amino acids. The CDR3 sequence: CASSIFGAQPQHF. CDR3 sequence (DNA): TGTGCCAGTAGTATATTCGGGGCGCAGCCCCAGCATTTT.

In its sample, this clonotype was seen many times. The chain links TRBV6-1 to TRBJ2-6, with D unresolved. Germline lookup yields CDR1 MNHNS and CDR2 SASEGT. Trimming took off 8 bases at V and 0 bases at J, with 8 bases between the two ends. This CDR3 has 14 amino acids. The CDR3 sequence is CASGSGSGANVLTF. CDR3 nucleotides: TGTGCCAGCGGTTCAGGCTCTGGGGCCAACGTCCTGACTTTC.

In this sample, this clonotype turned up many times. The chain combines TRBV15 with TRBJ1-5; D unclear. This CDR3 spans 13 amino acids. Looked up from germline, CDR1 is LNHNV and CDR2 is YYDKDF (reference sequence). Trimming shortened V by 3 bases and J by 0 bases, and 3 bases separated the two germline ends. The CDR3 region is CATSSDSNQPQHF. The CDR3 region has the DNA TGTGCCACCAGCAGCGATAGCAATCAGCCCCAGCATTTT.

This clonotype was counted between two and nine times. The rearrangement joins TRBV7-2 to TRBJ1-2, with D hard to call. CDR1 and CDR2 from the germline V gene are SGHTA and FQGNSA. The CDR3 has 13 amino acids. Trimming took 5 bases from V and 3 from J, leaving 10 bases between them. CDR3 bases: TGTGCCAGCAGCCCTTACACGTACTATGGCTACACCTTC. The encoded protein is CASSPYTYYGYTF.